These 13 T cell receptor beta chains were sequenced from one sample in a study of chemoradiotherapy in HPV16-positive cancers. Clones were read by immunoSEQ multiplex PCR, and TCRdb kept only the in-frame ones, dropping some. The table includes roughly 17,000 clones, over 90% detected once. The sequenced sample was blood, obtained from a patient who underwent chemoradiotherapy. These TCRs come from a human donor with HPV-associated anogenital cancer.

This clone was observed once. The chain has TRBV5-1 and TRBJ2-3; a weak D match, TRBD1 (6 bases). Between the trimmed V and J ends, which lost 0 bases and 1 base, there was a span of 9 bases. Germline CDR1 reads SGHRS; CDR2 reads YFSETQ. The CDR3 sequence is 15 residues long. DNA of the CDR3: TGCGCCAGCAGCTTGGCCCCAGGGGGCACAGATACGCAGTATTTT. Protein sequence: CASSLAPGGTDTQYF.

This clone was detected only once. The chain employs TRBV5-1 and TRBJ1-6, with 7 bases aligning to TRBD1. The V gene's germline CDR1 is SGHRS and CDR2 YFSETQ. CDR3 length: 14 residues. With 4 bases clipped from V and 6 bases from J, the junction kept 4 bases outside the gene matches. The CDR3 reads CASSMGQSNSPLHF. The CDR3 nucleotides read TGCGCCAGCAGCATGGGACAGAGTAATTCACCCCTCCACTTT.

The chain has TRBV7-8 and TRBJ1-5; no clear D. V was shortened by 1 base and J by 9 bases, with 16 bases between the two germline ends. This CDR3 is built from 15 residues. The germline V gene encodes CDR1 SGHVS and CDR2 FQNEAQ. CDR3 amino acids: CASSLGAGLRGPQHF. CDR3 DNA sequence: TGTGCCAGCAGCTTAGGGGCGGGGTTACGAGGGCCCCAGCATTTT. Full variable domain (remainder filled in from reference TRBV7-8 and TRBJ1-5): GAGVSQSPRYKVAKRGQDVALRCDPISGHVSLFWYQQALGQGPEFLTYFQNEAQLDKSGLPSDRFFAERPEGSVSTLKIQRTQQEDSAVYLCASSLGAGLRGPQHFGDGTRLSIL.

The chain carries TRBV25-1 and TRBJ1-4; D is ambiguous. The CDR3 has 13 residues. Germline values: CDR1 MGHDK, CDR2 SYGVNS. The V end lost 4 bases, the J end lost 4 bases, and 7 bases lay between the germline ends. The DNA of the CDR3 is TGTGCCAGCAGTGTCAGATATAATGAAAAACTGTTTTTT. It is translated as CASSVRYNEKLFF.

The V call is TRBV6-4, the J call TRBJ2-3; D not resolved. The germline V gene encodes CDR1 MRHNA and CDR2 SNTAGT. Trimming shortened V by 0 bases and J by 2 bases, and 6 bases separated the two germline ends. CDR3 length: 14 residues. The CDR3 DNA reads TGTGCCAGCAGTGACTCGCGGCACACAGATACGCAGTATTTT. The encoded protein is CASSDSRHTDTQYF.

This clone was found a few times. CDR3 region: CSVGNGYYGYTF. DNA of the CDR3: TGCAGCGTTGGCAACGGCTACTATGGCTACACCTTC. This chain links TRBV29-1 with TRBJ1-2; no clear D gene. The CDR3 is 12 amino acids. V gave up 4 bases and J gave up 3 bases, with 9 bases separating them. In germline, CDR1 is SQVTM, CDR2 ANQGSEA.

This chain connects TRBV5-1 to TRBJ1-4; 9 nucleotides match TRBD1. The CDR3 consists of 14 residues. V trimming: 7 bases; J trimming: 5 bases; junction bases outside the gene matches: 6. CDR1 is SGHRS, CDR2 YFSETQ, per germline. This chain's CDR3 is CASGGTGLNEKLFF. In nucleotides, the CDR3 is TGCGCCAGCGGTGGGACAGGGCTCAATGAAAAACTGTTTTTT.

The chain is built from TRBV30 and TRBJ1-1; 8 positions agree with TRBD1. The V segment lost 1 base and the J segment 0 bases; nucleotides outside the gene matches: 7. In germline, CDR1 is GTSNPN, CDR2 SVGIG (reference sequence). The CDR3 runs to 16 residues. The chain's CDR3 is CAWSETGTGLNTEAFF. The CDR3 DNA follows: TGTGCCTGGAGTGAGACCGGGACAGGACTGAACACTGAAGCTTTCTTT.

The V gene is TRBV12-5, the J gene TRBJ1-1, with a tentative D call TRBD1 (5 bases). The CDR3 has 15 residues. CDR1 and CDR2 (germline): LGHNT, FRNRAP. V lost 7 bases and J lost 0, with 15 bases in between. The CDR3 nucleotides are TGTGCTAGTGCTTTTAAGGGGCTCGTGAACACTGAAGCTTTCTTT. As protein: CASAFKGLVNTEAFF.

The chain employs TRBV10-2 and TRBJ1-3; D is undetermined. The germline gives CDR1 WSHSY, CDR2 SAAADI. This CDR3 has 11 residues. The V gene lost 10 bases and the J gene lost 4 bases, with 8 bases spanning the gap. The CDR3 DNA reads as TGCGCCACGCTAGGGGGAAACACCATATATTTT. Translating gives CATLGGNTIYF.

The chain employs TRBV18 and TRBJ2-7, with 8 bases fitting TRBD1. This CDR3 is built from 14 residues. The junction had 6 bases not matched to a gene; V was cut back by 2 bases and J by 6 bases. The germline V gene has CDR1 KGHSH and CDR2 LQKENI. CDR3 in DNA: TGTGCCAGCTCACCATCAGGACAGGGAACCGAGCAGTACTTC. Amino acids: CASSPSGQGTEQYF.

This chain uses TRBV6-6 with TRBJ1-6, with TRBD1 as a possible D gene (6 bases). The CDR3 consists of 16 residues. V lost 0 bases to trimming and J lost 6 bases, with 12 bases between them. Germline assignment: CDR1 MNHNY and CDR2 SVGAGI (reference sequence). CDR3 residues: CASSYSGGRGNSPLHF. The DNA for the CDR3 is TGTGCCAGCAGTTACTCGGGGGGCCGTGGTAATTCACCCCTCCACTTT.

J is TRBJ2-1 and V is TRBV19; no definite D call. The germline CDR1 and CDR2 sequences are LNHDA and SQIVND (reference sequence). Trimming took off 3 bases at V and 7 bases at J, with 10 bases between the two ends. The CDR3 is 13 residues long. DNA of the CDR3: TGTGCCAGTAGTATTCACCTGTTTAATGAGCAGTTCTTC. Translation: CASSIHLFNEQFF. The whole variable domain, filled in from reference TRBV19 and TRBJ2-1, reads DGGITQSPKYLFRKEGQNVTLSCEQNLNHDAMYWYRQDPGQGLRLIYYSQIVNDFQKGDIAEGYSVSREKKESFPLTVTSAQKNPTAFYLCASSIHLFNEQFFGPGTRLTVL.